The 12 T cell receptor beta chains listed next were all sequenced from one sample in a study of graft-versus-host responses after intestinal transplantation. Assay: immunoSEQ multiplex PCR; the TCRdb copy retains only in-frame clones and omits some. The sample includes tens of thousands of clones, about 88% of them seen just once. These receptors have no identified antigens. The sample in question was unstimulated CD4+ T cells sorted from spleen or lymph node cells, obtained before intestinal transplant. The receptors shown here come from a human donor who received an intestinal transplant.

The chain links TRBV11-1 to TRBJ2-1; maybe TRBD1 (6 bases). CDR3 length: 13 amino acids. Trimming removed 4 bases at V and 4 bases at J, with 8 bases between. Germline V CDR1 and CDR2: SGHAT, FQDESV (reference sequence). The CDR3 nucleotides read TGTGCCAGCAGCTCCAGGGGTTACAATGAGCAGTTCTTC. Its translation is CASSSRGYNEQFF.

The V and J genes are TRBV4-1 and TRBJ1-4; 7 positions agree with TRBD1. CDR1 and CDR2 from the germline V gene are MGHRA and YSYEKL. V trimming: 3 bases; J trimming: 8 bases; junction bases outside the gene matches: 9. This CDR3 has 15 residues. In DNA form, the CDR3 reads TGCGCCAGCAGCCAGGACAGGACCCAGGGGGAAAAACTGTTTTTT. Translating gives CASSQDRTQGEKLFF.

J is TRBJ2-7 and V is TRBV11-1, with 9 bases aligning to TRBD1. V was pared by 3 bases and J by 4 bases, with 4 bases of the junction left unmatched. The CDR3 runs 14 residues. Germline loops: CDR1 SGHAT, CDR2 FQDESV (reference sequence). The CDR3 DNA follows: TGTGCCAGCAGCTTGGGACAGGGTAAATACGAGCAGTACTTC. It translates to CASSLGQGKYEQYF.

Here the CDR3 reads CASNVEQNTEAFF. CDR3 DNA: TGTGCCAGTAACGTTGAACAGAACACTGAAGCTTTCTTT. The chain carries TRBV19 and TRBJ1-1; D call uncertain. The CDR3 totals 13 residues. With 7 bases removed from V and 1 base from J, the gap between germline ends came to 10 bases. Germline values: CDR1 LNHDA, CDR2 SQIVND (reference sequence).

This sequence joins TRBV7-6 and TRBJ2-3; TRBD2 matches 9 bases. V was clipped by 1 base and J by 2 bases; unmatched bases: 1. Germline CDR1 is SGHVS and CDR2 is FNYEAQ. This CDR3 is built from 15 residues. CDR3 nucleotides: TGTGCCAGCAGCTTAGGGACTAGCGTCACAGATACGCAGTATTTT. Translating gives CASSLGTSVTDTQYF.

V is TRBV5-4 and J is TRBJ2-1; 8 bases are shared with TRBD2. V lost 1 base and J lost 6; bases outside the gene matches: 3. The CDR3 is 14 amino acids. The V gene's germline CDR1 is SGHNT and CDR2 YYREEE (reference sequence). CDR3 bases: TGTGCCAGCAGCTTGCCGCGGGAGGCCAATGAGCAGTTCTTC. This encodes CASSLPREANEQFF. Variable domain in full (rest from reference TRBV5-4 and TRBJ2-1): ETGVTQSPTHLIKTRGQQVTLRCSSQSGHNTVSWYQQALGQGPQFIFQYYREEENGRGNFPPRFSGLQFPNYSSELNVNALELDDSALYLCASSLPREANEQFFGPGTRLTVL.

The chain links TRBV4-1 to TRBJ2-7; no definite D call. The CDR3 length is 16 residues. V was trimmed by 2 bases and J by 2 bases, leaving 16 bases between them. CDR1 and CDR2 from the germline V gene are MGHRA and YSYEKL. CDR3 nucleotide sequence: TGCGCCAGCAGCCAACTGTCGTTGCCACTTCCCTACGAGCAGTACTTC. Amino acid sequence: CASSQLSLPLPYEQYF.

The CDR3, as DNA: TGCGCCAGCAGCTTACTCGGACTAGCGGGAGGCGAGCAGTACTTC. It specifies CASSLLGLAGGEQYF. The rearrangement joins TRBV5-1 to TRBJ2-7, with 14 nucleotides matching TRBD2. V lost 2 bases and J lost 6; bases outside the gene matches: 4. CDR3 size: 15 residues. Germline CDR1 and CDR2: SGHRS and YFSETQ. Variable domain in full (rest from reference TRBV5-1 and TRBJ2-7): KAGVTQTPRYLIKTRGQQVTLSCSPISGHRSVSWYQQTPGQGLQFLFEYFSETQRNKGNFPGRFSGRQFSNSRSEMNVSTLELGDSALYLCASSLLGLAGGEQYFGPGTRLTVT.

This clone was seen just once. The gene calls are TRBV5-1 and TRBJ2-6; TRBD1 is a possible D gene (6 bases). CDR1 and CDR2 from the germline V gene are SGHRS and YFSETQ. The CDR3 contains 15 residues. V lost 3 bases to trimming and J lost 3 bases, with 10 bases between them. CDR3 region: CASSSQGGGANVLTF. CDR3 DNA: TGCGCCAGCAGCTCACAGGGCGGTGGGGCCAACGTCCTGACTTTC.

The chain has TRBV6-5 and TRBJ2-3; 12 bases match TRBD2. Per the germline V gene, CDR1 is MNHEY and CDR2 is SVGAGI. V trimming: 7 bases; J trimming: 5 bases; junction bases outside the gene matches: 7. The CDR3 is 15 amino acids. CDR3 in amino acids: CASTHLAGGGDTQYF. The CDR3 nucleotides read TGTGCCAGCACCCATCTAGCGGGGGGGGGAGATACGCAGTATTTT.

The CDR3 reads CSVQQGVEETQYF. CDR3 DNA sequence: TGCAGCGTTCAACAGGGGGTTGAAGAGACCCAGTACTTC. The rearrangement joins TRBV29-1 to TRBJ2-5; 8 bases are a match to TRBD1. V dropped 5 bases and J dropped 3; count of bases not matched to a gene: 5. In germline, CDR1 is SQVTM, CDR2 ANQGSEA. CDR3 size: 13 residues.

The chain links TRBV5-1 to TRBJ2-1; D might be TRBD1 (6 bases). Between the trimmed V and J ends, which lost 6 bases and 6 bases, there was a span of 22 bases. The CDR3 covers 16 residues. CDR1 is SGHRS, CDR2 YFSETQ, per germline. The CDR3 sequence: CASTPDSTSSPNEQFF. The CDR3 nucleotides read TGCGCCAGCACCCCGGACAGCACCTCTTCCCCCAATGAGCAGTTCTTC.